The source of this T cell receptor beta chain is a study of cytotoxic CD8 clonotypes in ibrutinib-treated CLL (dated by TCRdb to 2020 to 2022). With regard to the full study: The cohort was composed of some ten relapsed/refractory and roughly 15 treatment-naive patients; IGHV unmutated status was identified in roughly 17 patients. Partial responses were observed in roughly 24 patients and complete responses in 2; after a median follow-up of 68 months, remission was maintained in roughly 14 patients and progression was observed in approximately 12. Patients were still on ibrutinib when every remission and progressive disease sample was collected. Of the 90 or so participants in the trial, roughly 26 had longitudinal samples available. Samples averaged about 260,000 productive templates and around 91,000 productive rearrangements. Cryopreserved peripheral blood mononuclear cells were collected at three points: before therapy, at response, and at either sustained remission or disease progression. The response samples were drawn at a median of 12 months into treatment, with a range of roughly 6 to 36 months.

As for this clone: Its antigen remains unidentified. Base qualities were left out, and no much larger clone turns up one base away.

Each clonotype received, on average, roughly 9.6x coverage in deep resolution sequencing performed on a MiSeq, where the target depth lay between 1 in 1 million and 1 in 200,000 T cells. The immunoSEQ hsTCRB Kit was used to generate TCR beta libraries. In the source study's methods: Data were analyzed with ImmunoSEQ Data Assistant and ImmunoSEQ Analyzer, with V, D and J genes assigned per IMGT definitions. Clonality, which ranges from 0 to 1, was calculated as one minus the normalized Shannon entropy of productive rearrangement frequencies. Only overrepresented clonotypes making up at least 0.05% of the repertoire of each patient were included in the public clonotype analysis. Some 14 age-matched healthy donor repertoires from immuneACCESS served as clonality controls. The clones in this table, taken by TCRdb from immuneACCESS, are in-frame only. Not every clone is retained; where verified, under half of the shortfall comes from an unresolved V gene, and the cause of the rest is unknown. V, J and clone size are taken as reported in that table, and D and trimming were inferred from the DNA itself. This sample has 300,000 to 400,000 clones in its table, and roughly 71% of those were observed once. The ten largest clones take up roughly 6% of the sample.

Here is what the overall study found, with its caveats: Baseline clonality was found to be higher than that of age-matched healthy donors and was strongly correlated with circulating CD8+ T-cell counts. Clonality rose at ibrutinib response, remained stable during sustained remission, and dropped back toward baseline at progression. Public clonotypes were found to be uncommon and were observed to contract or remain stable during treatment; the increase in clonality was shown to reflect expansion of private clonotypes at ibrutinib response. Sampling times were not matched between patients in sustained remission and patients whose disease was progressing, and lymph node repertoires were not examined.

Roughly 1.8 micrograms of genomic DNA were extracted from cryopreserved PBMCs for TCR beta library preparation. High-throughput TCR beta sequencing was performed on longitudinal blood samples from CLL patients receiving ibrutinib monotherapy. The patients were enrolled in a single-center, open-label phase 2 trial of ibrutinib monotherapy. For CDR1 and CDR2, the germline V gene lists SGDLS and YYNGEE. Trimmed from V: 3 bases; trimmed from J: 9 bases; junction bases lacking a gene match: 15. The CDR3, cysteine through phenylalanine, is 16 amino acids long. Of all the DNA, just the CDR3 is kept, 48 bases in frame from base 1.

The sequenced sample was PBMCs, obtained after 36 months of ibrutinib treatment. This sequence was found in a human donor with chronic lymphocytic leukemia. The chain is assembled from TRBV9 and TRBJ2-1, with 7 bases in between that match TRBD2. The CDR3 reads as follows: CASSDFPGLSHGEQFF. The sequenced DNA: TGTGCCAGCAGCGATTTTCCGGGACTAAGTCATGGTGAGCAGTTCTTC.